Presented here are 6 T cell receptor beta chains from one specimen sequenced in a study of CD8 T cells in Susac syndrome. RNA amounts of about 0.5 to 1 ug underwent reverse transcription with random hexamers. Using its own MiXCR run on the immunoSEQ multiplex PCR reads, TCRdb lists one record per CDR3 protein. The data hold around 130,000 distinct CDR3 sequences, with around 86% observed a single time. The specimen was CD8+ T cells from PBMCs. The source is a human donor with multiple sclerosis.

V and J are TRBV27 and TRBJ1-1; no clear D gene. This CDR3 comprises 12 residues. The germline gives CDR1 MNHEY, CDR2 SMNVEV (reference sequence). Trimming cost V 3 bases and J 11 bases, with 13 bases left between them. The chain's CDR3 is CASSFIGLEAFF. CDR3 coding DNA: TGTGCCAGCAGTTTTATAGGGCTGGAGGCTTTCTTT.

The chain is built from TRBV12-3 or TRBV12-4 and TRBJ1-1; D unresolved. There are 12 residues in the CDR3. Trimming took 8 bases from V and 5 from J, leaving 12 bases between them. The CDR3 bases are TGTGCCAGCGACCTCGATGGGACTGAAGCTTTCTTT. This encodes CASDLDGTEAFF.

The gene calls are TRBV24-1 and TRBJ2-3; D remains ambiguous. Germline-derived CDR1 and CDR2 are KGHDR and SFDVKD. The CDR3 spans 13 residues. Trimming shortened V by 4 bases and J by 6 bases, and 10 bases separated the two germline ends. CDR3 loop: CATSDALMDTQYF. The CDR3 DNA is TGTGCCACCAGTGACGCCCTAATGGATACGCAGTATTTT.

The CDR3 reads CASSESPPGGFF. The CDR3 DNA follows: TGTGCCAGCAGTGAAAGTCCCCCAGGTGGTTTCTTT. The rearrangement links TRBV2 to TRBJ1-1; D remains unclear. V lost 2 bases and J 13 bases, leaving 14 bases between the germline ends. The germline V gene has CDR1 SNHLY and CDR2 FYNNEI. The CDR3 is 12 amino acids.

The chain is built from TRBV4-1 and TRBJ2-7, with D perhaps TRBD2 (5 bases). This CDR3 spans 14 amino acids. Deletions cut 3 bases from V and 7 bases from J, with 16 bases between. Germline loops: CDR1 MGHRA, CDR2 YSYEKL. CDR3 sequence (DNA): TGCGCCAGCAGCCAGGTACCCGGGGTGTATGAGCAGTACTTC. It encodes CASSQVPGVYEQYF.

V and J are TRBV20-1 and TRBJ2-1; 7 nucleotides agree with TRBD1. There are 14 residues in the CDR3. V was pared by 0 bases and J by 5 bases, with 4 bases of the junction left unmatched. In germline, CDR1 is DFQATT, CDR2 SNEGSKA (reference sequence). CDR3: CSARDKTGNNEQFF. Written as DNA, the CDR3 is TGCAGTGCTAGAGACAAGACAGGGAACAATGAGCAGTTCTTC.